This paragraph covers one T cell receptor (beta chain) sequence. This CDR3 region has 19 residues. CDR1 KGHSH and CDR2 LQKENI come from the germline V gene. The ends lost 3 bases at V and 2 bases at J; junction bases unmatched: 12. This sample is part of a study of metastatic and nonmetastatic thyroid tumors. The wider study: Malignant and benign thyroid patients had repertoires compared in peripheral blood and tumor or nodule tissue.

Ahead of thyroid surgery, no patient had received treatment of any kind. Via MiXCR, TCRdb re-called the PCR reads. The sample contains about 20,000 clones, 30% to 35% of which appear only once. V usage is TRBV18 and J usage is TRBJ1-3, with TRBD1 matching over 11 bases. Specimen: tumor tissue. The TCR was taken from a male donor with papillary thyroid cancer or a benign thyroid nodule (not recorded which). Some clones in this sample may be carry-over from other donors' samples. Written as DNA, the CDR3 is TGTGCCAGCTCACCCGGCGTTTCGGGACAGGGGGGAACTGGAAACACCATATATTTT. Residues: CASSPGVSGQGGTGNTIYF.